What follows are 24 T cell receptor beta chains derived from one specimen sequenced in a study of blood T cell repertoires in COVID-19. The repertoire was sequenced with immunoSEQ multiplex PCR; TCRdb's copy has only in-frame clones and lacks some. The table lists 100,000 or so clones, about four fifths of them singletons. Sequencing was performed on peripheral blood. The receptors were gathered from a human donor in a cohort sampled during active COVID-19.

The J gene is TRBJ2-3, the V gene TRBV27; D possibly corresponds to TRBD2 (6 bases). The CDR3 has 14 residues. Germline lookup yields CDR1 MNHEY and CDR2 SMNVEV (reference sequence). V was pared by 5 bases and J by 2 bases, with 11 bases between. The CDR3 DNA reads TGTGCCAGCAGTCCGGGAGCCGACACAGATACGCAGTATTTT. Its protein is CASSPGADTDTQYF.

The chain combines TRBV5-1 with TRBJ2-7, with 8 bases fitting TRBD2. The CDR3 is made up of 14 amino acids. Germline loops: CDR1 SGHRS, CDR2 YFSETQ. The J segment lost 4 bases and the V segment lost 4 bases, leaving 7 bases of the junction unmatched. Here the CDR3 DNA reads TGCGCCAGCAGCCCCAGCGGGGGCCCTTACGAGCAGTACTTC. Amino acids: CASSPSGGPYEQYF.

This chain connects TRBV19 to TRBJ2-1, with 8 bases lining up with TRBD1. V lost 3 bases to trimming and J lost 9 bases; unmatched junction nucleotides: 13. CDR1 and CDR2 from the germline V gene are LNHDA and SQIVND (reference sequence). The CDR3 covers 16 residues. The CDR3 spells CASSIPSRQGRGEQFF. The CDR3 region has the DNA TGTGCCAGTAGTATCCCCTCACGACAGGGGCGAGGTGAGCAGTTCTTC.

V is TRBV5-6 and J is TRBJ1-2, with TRBD1 matching over 9 bases. This CDR3 has 15 residues. V was pared by 4 bases and J by 4 bases, with 8 bases of the junction left unmatched. Germline lookup yields CDR1 SGHDT and CDR2 YYEEEE. In DNA form, the CDR3 reads TGTGCCAGCAGCCCGCCCGGGACAGGGTTCTATGGCTACACCTTC. Protein: CASSPPGTGFYGYTF. The full variable domain, completed using reference TRBV5-6 and TRBJ1-2, is DAGVTQSPTHLIKTRGQQVTLRCSPKSGHDTVSWYQQALGQGPQFIFQYYEEEERQRGNFPDRFSGHQFPNYSSELNVNALLLGDSALYLCASSPPGTGFYGYTFGSGTRLTVV.

This clone was detected a few times. DNA of the CDR3: TGCGCCAGCAGCCAAGATGTACAGGGGGGTAACGAGCAGTACTTC. Protein product: CASSQDVQGGNEQYF. J is TRBJ2-7 and V is TRBV4-1; 8 bases line up with TRBD1. The germline V gene has CDR1 MGHRA and CDR2 YSYEKL. The CDR3 is made up of 15 amino acids. The V gene end was trimmed by 0 bases and the J gene end by 5 bases; junction bases not matched to a gene: 6.

This clone appeared a few times. The chain couples TRBV5-5 to TRBJ2-7; 9 positions agree with TRBD2. The CDR3 is 16 residues long. Germline CDR1 reads SGHKS; CDR2 reads YYEKEE (reference sequence). The J segment lost 4 bases and the V segment lost 0 bases, leaving 8 bases of the junction unmatched. The CDR3 spells CASSLVGAGGIYEQYF. The CDR3 DNA sequence: TGTGCCAGCAGCTTGGTAGGCGCGGGGGGGATATACGAGCAGTACTTC.

The V call is TRBV5-6, the J call TRBJ2-3; 9 nucleotides line up with TRBD2. Germline loops: CDR1 SGHDT, CDR2 YYEEEE. CDR3 size: 15 residues. Trimming removed 1 base from V and 5 bases from J; junction bases left unmatched: 5. The CDR3 reads CASSLWAGGIDTQYF. DNA of the CDR3: TGTGCCAGCAGCTTGTGGGCGGGGGGGATAGATACGCAGTATTTT.

This chain uses TRBV5-1 with TRBJ2-5; 9 nucleotides align to TRBD2. The CDR3 covers 15 residues. CDR1 SGHRS and CDR2 YFSETQ come from the germline V gene. V shed 0 bases, J shed 4 bases, and the junction held 4 bases outside the gene matches. The CDR3 here is CASSLGGRALETQYF. CDR3 sequence (DNA): TGCGCCAGCAGCTTGGGCGGGAGGGCCTTAGAGACCCAGTACTTC.

The chain joins TRBV9 to TRBJ1-4, with 10 bases aligning to TRBD1. CDR3 length equals 15 residues. V trimming: 3 bases; J trimming: 8 bases; junction bases outside the gene matches: 7. The V gene's germline CDR1 is SGDLS and CDR2 YYNGEE. In nucleotides, the CDR3 is TGTGCCAGCAGCGGGGGCGGGACAGGGGTGGAAAAACTGTTTTTT. Residues: CASSGGGTGVEKLFF.

The V and J genes are TRBV2 and TRBJ1-1, with 9 bases lining up with TRBD1. The CDR3 is made up of 12 amino acids. Germline CDR1 reads SNHLY; CDR2 reads FYNNEI. After removal of 4 bases from V and 6 bases from J, the junction contained 0 bases not matched to a gene. The CDR3 spells CASSGQGAEAFF. Written as DNA, the CDR3 is TGTGCCAGCAGTGGACAGGGGGCTGAAGCTTTCTTT.

The chain couples TRBV6-5 to TRBJ2-2; 7 nucleotides match TRBD1. V lost 5 bases and J lost 1; bases outside the gene matches: 4. Germline V gene data show CDR1 as MNHEY and CDR2 as SVGAGI. CDR3 size: 15 residues. The CDR3 spells CASSPRQGNTGELFF. The CDR3 coding sequence is TGTGCCAGCAGTCCCCGACAGGGGAACACCGGGGAGCTGTTTTTT.

The chain uses TRBV29-1 and TRBJ2-7; TRBD1 might be the D (5 bases). The CDR3 is made up of 12 amino acids. Germline V gene lookup returns CDR1 SQVTM and CDR2 ANQGSEA. V lost 3 bases to trimming and J lost 4 bases, with 10 bases between them. DNA of the CDR3: TGCAGCGTTGATACCCAGGGTTACGAGCAGTACTTC. The encoded protein is CSVDTQGYEQYF.

The chain uses TRBV30 and TRBJ1-2; TRBD1 might be the D (6 bases). This CDR3 spans 13 amino acids. Germline CDR1 GTSNPN, CDR2 SVGIG (reference sequence). The V and J ends lost 8 bases and 2 bases respectively, with 15 bases between them. CDR3 protein: CARAVGGNYGYTF. In DNA form, the CDR3 reads TGTGCCCGGGCGGTTGGGGGCAACTATGGCTACACCTTC.

The chain carries TRBV7-3 and TRBJ1-1; 9 positions match TRBD1. V lost 1 base and J lost 4; bases outside the gene matches: 7. The CDR3 runs to 16 residues. Germline loops: CDR1 SGHTA, CDR2 FQGTGA. The CDR3 DNA reads as TGTGCCAGCAGCTTAAACCCCGGGACAGGGCTCACTGAAGCTTTCTTT. Translation gives CASSLNPGTGLTEAFF.

The chain links TRBV7-2 to TRBJ1-1; TRBD1 might be the D (6 bases). Germline V CDR1 and CDR2: SGHTA, FQGNSA. CDR3 length equals 14 residues. The V end was cut by 5 bases, the J end by 8 bases, with 18 bases between. As DNA, the CDR3 is TGTGCCAGCAGCCCGTCAGGGGTACTTATCGAAGCTTTCTTT. Its translation is CASSPSGVLIEAFF.

The table lists this clone with a count of one. V gene TRBV11-3 combines with J gene TRBJ1-2, with 7 bases fitting TRBD1. V gave up 5 bases and J gave up 6 bases; unmatched junction bases: 9. CDR1 and CDR2 from the germline V gene are SGHNT and YENEEA. The CDR3 has 14 amino acids. The DNA for the CDR3 is TGTGCCAGCAGCAACCCCCCCGGGACAGATGGCTACACCTTC. Protein: CASSNPPGTDGYTF.

The rearrangement joins TRBV6-2 or TRBV6-3 to TRBJ2-4, with D possibly matching TRBD1 (5 bases). This CDR3 spans 13 amino acids. Germline CDR1 reads MNHEY; CDR2 reads SVGEGT. V was trimmed by 3 bases and J by 8 bases, leaving 11 bases between them. This chain's CDR3 is CASSYTGLHIQYF. CDR3 nucleotides: TGTGCCAGCAGTTATACAGGTTTACACATTCAGTACTTC.

As DNA, the CDR3 is TGTGCCAGCAGCTTAGTGGCCACCGGGGAGCTGTTTTTT. Translation: CASSLVATGELFF. This rearrangement joins TRBV11-3 to TRBJ2-2; the D is unclear. Trimming shortened V by 1 base and J by 4 bases, and 4 bases separated the two germline ends. This CDR3 is 13 amino acids long. Looked up from germline, CDR1 is SGHNT and CDR2 is YENEEA.

The sample holds a few counts of this clone. Here the CDR3 DNA reads TGTGCCAGTAGTCCCCAGGTTAGGTCTGGGGCCAACGTCCTGACTTTC. This encodes CASSPQVRSGANVLTF. The chain employs TRBV19 and TRBJ2-6; D is undetermined. The CDR3 runs to 16 residues. Germline CDR1 LNHDA, CDR2 SQIVND (reference sequence). V shed 5 bases and J shed 1 base, with 12 bases lying between them.

CDR3 sequence: CASSYSYPTTTRGELFF. The CDR3 nucleotides read TGTGCCAGCAGTTACTCGTACCCCACTACTACTCGCGGGGAGCTGTTTTTT. The rearrangement joins TRBV6-2 or TRBV6-3 to TRBJ2-2; D remains unclear. CDR1 is MNHEY, CDR2 SVGEGT, per germline. V lost 0 bases and J 7 bases, leaving 18 bases between the germline ends. The CDR3 runs 17 residues.

The rearrangement links TRBV19 to TRBJ2-7; weak D call: TRBD1 (5 bases). The CDR3 runs 13 residues. V lost 4 bases and J lost 2, with 9 bases in between. From germline, CDR1 is LNHDA and CDR2 SQIVND (reference sequence). The chain's CDR3 is CASSSQGTYEQYF. In DNA, the CDR3 is TGTGCCAGTAGTAGTCAGGGCACCTACGAGCAGTACTTC.

The rearrangement uses TRBV11-3 and TRBJ2-1, with 9 bases matching TRBD2. Unmatched junction bases numbered 4, after V lost 5 bases and J lost 2 bases. Germline V gives CDR1 SGHNT, CDR2 YENEEA. CDR3 length: 15 amino acids. The CDR3 DNA reads TGTGCCAGCAGCCTTCTAGCGGGACCCTACAATGAGCAGTTCTTC. It codes for CASSLLAGPYNEQFF.

The chain employs TRBV27 and TRBJ2-7; TRBD1 matches 10 bases. With V trimmed by 8 bases and J by 4 bases, 8 bases remained unmatched. The CDR3 is 14 residues long. CDR1 and CDR2 from the germline V gene are MNHEY and SMNVEV (reference sequence). CDR3 region: CASRRTGGGYEQYF. CDR3 nucleotides: TGTGCCAGCCGTCGGACAGGGGGGGGATACGAGCAGTACTTC.

The chain combines TRBV5-6 with TRBJ2-5, with TRBD2 identical over 11 bases. V gave up 2 bases and J gave up 0 bases; unmatched junction bases: 3. Germline values: CDR1 SGHDT, CDR2 YYEEEE. This CDR3 contains 16 residues. The DNA of the CDR3 is TGTGCCAGCAGCTTCCCTAGCGGGGGGAACCAAGAGACCCAGTACTTC. It specifies CASSFPSGGNQETQYF. Full variable domain (rest looked up from reference TRBV5-6 and TRBJ2-5): DAGVTQSPTHLIKTRGQQVTLRCSPKSGHDTVSWYQQALGQGPQFIFQYYEEEERQRGNFPDRFSGHQFPNYSSELNVNALLLGDSALYLCASSFPSGGNQETQYFGPGTRLLVL.